This T cell receptor beta chain was identified in a study of blood T cell repertoires in COVID-19. The CDR3 length is 14 residues. The ends were cut back, 5 bases at V and 3 bases at J, with 10 bases in the middle. The germline V gene has CDR1 LNHDA and CDR2 SQIVND (reference sequence). Sequencing used immunoSEQ multiplex PCR; TCRdb keeps in-frame clones, though not all of them. Of about 140,000 clones in the sample, about 87% are singletons; the top ten hold roughly 2.5%. The rearrangement uses TRBV19 and TRBJ2-2, with a tentative D call TRBD1 (6 bases). The sequenced sample consisted of peripheral blood. The sequence was collected from a human donor with COVID-19, enrolled during active disease. The donor label of this sample is uncertain. In DNA form, the CDR3 reads TGTGCCAGTAGTGACAGGACGCACACCGGGGAGCTGTTTTTT. It codes for CASSDRTHTGELFF.